These 5 T cell receptor beta chains originate from one sample sequenced in a study of blood T cell repertoires in COVID-19 (dated by TCRdb to 2020 to 2021). The protocol used for the library was the immunoSEQ multiplex PCR assay. Entries here come from immuneACCESS through TCRdb and include only in-frame sequences with V and J called. Some clones fail to appear in such tables; in the studies checked, an unresolved V gene covers under half of the shortfall, and the cause of the remainder is unknown. The sample includes some 62,000 clones, with 70% to 85% observed a single time. In total, the top ten clones hold roughly 18% of the sample. The specimen was peripheral blood. The receptors come from a man aged 60 to 75 with acute or convalescent COVID-19.

The V and J genes are TRBV27 and TRBJ2-5; D remains unclear. CDR1 MNHEY and CDR2 SMNVEV come from the germline V gene (reference sequence). This CDR3 comprises 12 residues. Trimming cost V 4 bases and J 7 bases, with 10 bases left between them. The CDR3 coding sequence is TGTGCCAGCAGTTCCCCAATCGGGACCCAGTACTTC. It specifies CASSSPIGTQYF.

The rearrangement uses TRBV14 and TRBJ1-3; D perhaps matches TRBD1 (5 bases). The CDR3 runs 14 residues. The germline gives CDR1 SGHDN, CDR2 FVKESK. With 1 base removed from V and 3 bases from J, the gap between germline ends came to 7 bases. The CDR3 DNA reads TGTGCCAGCAGCCAAGCAGGGATTGGAAACACCATATATTTT. This gives the protein CASSQAGIGNTIYF.

The gene calls are TRBV30 and TRBJ2-1, with a possible D match to TRBD2 (6 bases). V was shortened by 3 bases and J by 2 bases, with 14 bases between the two germline ends. Germline-derived CDR1 and CDR2 are GTSNPN and SVGIG (reference sequence). The length of the CDR3 is 15 residues. CDR3 DNA sequence: TGTGCCTGGAGGGCCCCCGGGACTCCCTACAATGAGCAGTTCTTC. Protein product: CAWRAPGTPYNEQFF.

The chain joins TRBV10-3 to TRBJ2-5, with 10 bases lining up with TRBD1. Germline-derived CDR1 and CDR2 are ENHRY and SYGVKD. V was clipped by 6 bases and J by 5 bases; unmatched bases: 6. The CDR3 length is 14 residues. CDR3 region: CAIRKGQGPETQYF. In DNA, the CDR3 is TGTGCCATCAGGAAGGGACAGGGGCCCGAGACCCAGTACTTC.

The chain recombines TRBV27 with TRBJ2-1; D is unclear. Trimming took 3 bases from V and 3 from J, leaving 3 bases between them. Germline V CDR1 and CDR2: MNHEY, SMNVEV (reference sequence). This CDR3 spans 12 amino acids. The CDR3 region is CASSFGYNEQFF. For the CDR3, the DNA is TGTGCCAGCAGTTTCGGCTACAATGAGCAGTTCTTC.